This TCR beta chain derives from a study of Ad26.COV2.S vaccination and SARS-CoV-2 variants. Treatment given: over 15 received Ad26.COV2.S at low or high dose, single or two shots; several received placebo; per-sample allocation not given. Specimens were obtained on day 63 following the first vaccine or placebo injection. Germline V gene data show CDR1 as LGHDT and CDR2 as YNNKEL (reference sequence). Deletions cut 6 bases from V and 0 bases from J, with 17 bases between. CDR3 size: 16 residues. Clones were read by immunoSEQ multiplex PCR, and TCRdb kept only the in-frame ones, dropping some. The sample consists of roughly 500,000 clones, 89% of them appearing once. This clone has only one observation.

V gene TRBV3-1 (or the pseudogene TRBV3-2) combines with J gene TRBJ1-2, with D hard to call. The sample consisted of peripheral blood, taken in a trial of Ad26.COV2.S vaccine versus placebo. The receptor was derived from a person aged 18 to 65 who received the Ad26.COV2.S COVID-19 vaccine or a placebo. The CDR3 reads CASSLLAVASNYGYTF. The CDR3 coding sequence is TGTGCCAGCAGTCTTCTGGCGGTAGCTTCTAACTATGGCTACACCTTC.